The 23 T cell receptor beta chains given below trace back to one sample, sequenced in a study of identical twins. From the 5' RACE reads, TCRdb called clonotypes with MiXCR, one entry per CDR3 protein. The sample has 400,000 to 550,000 distinct CDR3 sequences, under 25% seen once. These same records also appear under a second study, on T cells expressing NK-cell markers.

The source material was CD4+ T cells sorted from blood. The receptor set was obtained from a woman aged 18 to 35 in good health.

At least ten counts were recorded for this clonotype. The chain couples TRBV27 to TRBJ2-7, with 10 bases aligning to TRBD1. Germline V gene sequence: CDR1 MNHEY, CDR2 SMNVEV (reference sequence). This CDR3 contains 17 residues. J lost 7 bases, V lost 6 bases, and 18 bases had no gene match. The CDR3 here is CASSQNAPGQGSGEQYF. DNA of the CDR3: TGTGCCAGCAGCCAGAATGCACCGGGACAGGGGTCGGGGGAGCAGTACTTC.

The chain is built from TRBV7-9 and TRBJ2-1; D not resolved. Germline CDR1 and CDR2: SEHNR and FQNEAQ (reference sequence). Trimming cost V 2 bases and J 3 bases, with 8 bases left between them. The CDR3 has 14 residues. This CDR3 reads CASSLKAGYNEQFF. In DNA form, the CDR3 reads TGTGCCAGCAGCTTAAAAGCTGGCTACAATGAGCAGTTCTTC.

The gene calls are TRBV3-1 and TRBJ2-1; unclear D gene. V was trimmed by 1 base and J by 2 bases, leaving 6 bases between them. This CDR3 contains 14 residues. Germline values: CDR1 LGHDT, CDR2 YNNKEL (reference sequence). This CDR3 reads CASSQGLAYNEQFF. The DNA for the CDR3 is TGTGCCAGCAGCCAAGGGCTAGCCTACAATGAGCAGTTCTTC.

The chain recombines TRBV6-5 with TRBJ2-7; D is perhaps TRBD1 (5 bases). The germline V gene encodes CDR1 MNHEY and CDR2 SVGAGI. V was pared by 2 bases and J by 6 bases, with 20 bases between. The CDR3 is 16 residues long. This CDR3 reads CASSYGPGKISAEQYF. CDR3 coding DNA: TGTGCCAGCAGTTACGGCCCAGGGAAGATTTCGGCCGAGCAGTACTTC.

A few counts support this clonotype. The chain is built from TRBV6-1 and TRBJ1-1; 8 bases align to TRBD1. J gave up 1 base and V 5 bases, and 6 bases lay outside the gene matches. The CDR3 runs 15 residues. Germline-derived CDR1 and CDR2 are MNHNS and SASEGT. The CDR3 here is CASSSRDRRNTEAFF. As DNA, the CDR3 is TGTGCCAGCAGTAGCCGGGACAGGAGGAACACTGAAGCTTTCTTT.

This clonotype has only a few counts. The CDR3 DNA reads as TGCAGTGCTAGAAGCGGGGCACAGAACACTGAAGCTTTCTTT. Translation: CSARSGAQNTEAFF. This rearrangement joins TRBV20-1 to TRBJ1-1; tentatively, D is TRBD1 (5 bases). The CDR3 is 14 amino acids. The ends were cut back, 2 bases at V and 1 base at J, with 11 bases in the middle. Germline CDR1 is DFQATT and CDR2 is SNEGSKA (reference sequence).

The CDR3 loop is CSASFQRRGNEQFF. CDR3 DNA: TGCAGTGCTAGCTTCCAGCGGCGGGGCAATGAGCAGTTCTTC. The chain is built from TRBV20-1 and TRBJ2-1; weak D call: TRBD2 (6 bases). The CDR3 sequence is 14 residues long. Looked up from germline, CDR1 is DFQATT and CDR2 is SNEGSKA (reference sequence). Trimming took 3 bases from V and 6 from J, leaving 15 bases between them.

V usage is TRBV6-1 and J usage is TRBJ2-1, with D possibly TRBD2 on 6 matching bases. CDR1 and CDR2 (germline): MNHNS, SASEGT. CDR3 size: 16 residues. With 4 bases removed from V and 0 bases from J, the gap between germline ends came to 13 bases. The CDR3 DNA reads as TGTGCCAGCAGTGGACCCTCCGGGGGCTCCTACAATGAGCAGTTCTTC. This encodes CASSGPSGGSYNEQFF.

This clonotype occurred a few times. V and J are TRBV15 and TRBJ2-7, with D uncertain. V lost 0 bases to trimming and J lost 6 bases, with 6 bases between them. The germline CDR1 and CDR2 sequences are LNHNV and YYDKDF (reference sequence). The length of the CDR3 is 12 residues. The CDR3 DNA is TGTGCCACCAGCAGAGATGGTCTCGAGCAGTACTTC. Translated, it gives CATSRDGLEQYF.

This clonotype occurred a few times. V usage is TRBV5-1 and J usage is TRBJ2-1; TRBD2 matches 10 bases. CDR1 and CDR2 from the germline V gene are SGHRS and YFSETQ. The ends lost 2 bases at V and 2 bases at J; junction bases unmatched: 16. The CDR3 is 20 residues long. CDR3 nucleotides: TGCGCCAGCAGCTTCCGGACGGCTAGCGGGGGCCCCATTACCTACAATGAGCAGTTCTTC. Encoded protein: CASSFRTASGGPITYNEQFF.

This rearrangement joins TRBV12-3 or TRBV12-4 to TRBJ1-1; D call uncertain. Trimming removed 7 bases from V and 2 bases from J, with 8 bases in between. The CDR3 consists of 12 residues. Here the CDR3 reads CASNRQNTEAFF. In nucleotides, the CDR3 is TGTGCCAGCAACCGACAAAACACTGAAGCTTTCTTT.

This clonotype was recorded a few times. V and J are TRBV7-2 and TRBJ2-3, with unresolved D. The CDR3 runs to 14 residues. The V end was cut by 5 bases, the J end by 1 base, with 10 bases between. Germline V gene lookup returns CDR1 SGHTA and CDR2 FQGNSA. CDR3 nucleotides: TGTGCCAGCAGCAAGGCTTCGGGCACAGATACGCAGTATTTT. As protein: CASSKASGTDTQYF.

V and J are TRBV3-1 and TRBJ1-2, with D tentatively TRBD1 (6 bases). This CDR3 is built from 15 residues. The germline CDR1 and CDR2 sequences are LGHDT and YNNKEL (reference sequence). Between the trimmed V and J ends, which lost 4 bases and 4 bases, there was a span of 16 bases. CDR3 region: CASSLRGGGGYGYTF. The CDR3 region has the DNA TGTGCCAGCAGCCTACGCGGGGGCGGAGGCTATGGCTACACCTTC.

J is TRBJ1-3 and V is TRBV3-1, with unresolved D. This CDR3 is built from 14 residues. CDR1 is LGHDT, CDR2 YNNKEL, per germline (reference sequence). V shed 4 bases and J shed 2 bases, with 9 bases lying between them. As DNA, the CDR3 is TGTGCCAGCAGCCTCCAAATACCTGGAAACACCATATATTTT. It encodes CASSLQIPGNTIYF.

This clonotype has just a few counts. V and J are TRBV20-1 and TRBJ2-3; 10 bases line up with TRBD1. CDR3 size: 14 residues. CDR1 and CDR2 from the germline V gene are DFQATT and SNEGSKA (reference sequence). J gave up 5 bases and V 6 bases, and 8 bases lay outside the gene matches. The CDR3 bases are TGCAGTGCGACCGGACAGGGGGATATAGATACGCAGTATTTT. This codes for CSATGQGDIDTQYF.

V and J are TRBV18 and TRBJ1-3; D remains ambiguous. V was shortened by 6 bases and J by 1 base, with 10 bases between the two germline ends. Germline V lookup: CDR1 KGHSH, CDR2 LQKENI. This CDR3 contains 14 residues. The CDR3 coding sequence is TGTGCCAGCTCGGACGGGCGTTCTGGAAACACCATATATTTT. As protein: CASSDGRSGNTIYF.

V and J are TRBV15 and TRBJ2-7; D unclear. Trimming left V 0 bases short and J 5 bases short, with 8 bases between. The CDR3 spans 13 residues. Germline V gene sequence: CDR1 LNHNV, CDR2 YYDKDF (reference sequence). DNA for the CDR3: TGTGCCACCAGCAGAGATACACCCAACGAGCAGTACTTC. It yields the protein CATSRDTPNEQYF.

This clonotype was seen only a few times. The J gene is TRBJ2-3, the V gene TRBV20-1; D uncertain. Germline CDR1 is DFQATT and CDR2 is SNEGSKA (reference sequence). With 8 bases removed from V and 0 bases from J, the gap between germline ends came to 9 bases. The CDR3 contains 12 residues. DNA of the CDR3: TGCAGTCCGGGTCGAAGCACAGATACGCAGTATTTT. Translating it yields CSPGRSTDTQYF.

The rearrangement uses TRBV27 and TRBJ2-7, with TRBD1 as a possible D gene (5 bases). Trimming left V 2 bases short and J 0 bases short, with 8 bases between. The CDR3 consists of 14 residues. Germline V CDR1 and CDR2: MNHEY, SMNVEV (reference sequence). CDR3 DNA sequence: TGTGCCAGCAGTTTAAAAGACAGCTCCTACGAGCAGTACTTC. This gives the protein CASSLKDSSYEQYF.

This chain links TRBV7-9 with TRBJ1-1; 8 bases are shared with TRBD1. Germline CDR1 and CDR2: SEHNR and FQNEAQ (reference sequence). The CDR3 runs to 13 residues. V lost 4 bases, J lost 10 bases, and 8 bases stayed unmatched. The CDR3 nucleotides read TGTGCCAGCAGCTCCCGGACAGGACAGGGAGCTTTCTTT. It specifies CASSSRTGQGAFF.

The chain carries TRBV11-1 and TRBJ1-6, with D possibly matching TRBD1 (5 bases). The germline V gene has CDR1 SGHAT and CDR2 FQDESV (reference sequence). This CDR3 is 13 amino acids long. V lost 1 base and J 10 bases, leaving 8 bases between the germline ends. DNA for the CDR3: TGTGCCAGCAGCTTAGGGGGCAAATCACCCCTCCACTTT. Encoded protein: CASSLGGKSPLHF.

The chain links TRBV20-1 to TRBJ2-7; 8 bases align to TRBD2. CDR1 is DFQATT and CDR2 is SNEGSKA in the germline V gene (reference sequence). This CDR3 is built from 15 residues. The V and J ends lost 5 bases and 7 bases, in that order; junction bases with no gene match: 16. As DNA, the CDR3 is TGCAGTGCTGGGGTCTACGGGAGGGTTGAGGGGGAGCAGTACTTC. Amino acids: CSAGVYGRVEGEQYF.

This clonotype was counted a few times. CDR3 nucleotide sequence: TGTGCCACAGGACAGGGGACCTACGAGCAGTACTTC. Its protein product is CATGQGTYEQYF. The chain is built from TRBV25-1 and TRBJ2-7; 9 nucleotides line up with TRBD1. V shed 10 bases, J shed 2 bases, and the junction held 3 bases outside the gene matches. CDR3 size: 12 residues. Germline values: CDR1 MGHDK, CDR2 SYGVNS.